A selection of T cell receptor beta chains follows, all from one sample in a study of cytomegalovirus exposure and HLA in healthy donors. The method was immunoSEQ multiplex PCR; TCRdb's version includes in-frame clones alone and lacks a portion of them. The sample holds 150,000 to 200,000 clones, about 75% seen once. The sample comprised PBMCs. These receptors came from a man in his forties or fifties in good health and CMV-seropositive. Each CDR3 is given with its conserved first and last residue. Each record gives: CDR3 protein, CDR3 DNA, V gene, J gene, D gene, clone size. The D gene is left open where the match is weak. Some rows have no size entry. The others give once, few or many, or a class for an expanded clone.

CDR3aa: CASSIEGEGTQYF
CDR3nt: TGTGCCAGCAGTATCGAGGGGGAGGGGACCCAGTACTTC
v_gene: TRBV28
j_gene: TRBJ2-5
d_gene: -
abundance: -

CDR3aa: CASSRGGTDTQYF
CDR3nt: TGTGCCAGCAGCCGCGGGGGCACAGATACGCAGTATTTT
v_gene: TRBV28
j_gene: TRBJ2-3
d_gene: -
abundance: -

CDR3aa: CASSARQGNSPLHF
CDR3nt: TGTGCCAGCAGCGCGCGACAGGGGAATTCACCCCTCCACTTT
v_gene: TRBV5-6
j_gene: TRBJ1-6
d_gene: TRBD1
abundance: -

CDR3aa: CASSLWQGSGQPQHF
CDR3nt: TGTGCCAGCAGTTTGTGGCAGGGCTCGGGTCAGCCCCAGCATTTT
v_gene: TRBV27
j_gene: TRBJ1-5
d_gene: -
abundance: few

CDR3aa: CASRTGQSDTQYF
CDR3nt: TGCGCCAGCAGGACAGGGCAATCAGATACGCAGTATTTT
v_gene: TRBV5-1
j_gene: TRBJ2-3
d_gene: TRBD1
abundance: -

CDR3aa: CASRSGAENTGELFF
CDR3nt: TGCGCCAGCAGATCAGGGGCGGAGAACACCGGGGAGCTGTTTTTT
v_gene: TRBV10-1
j_gene: TRBJ2-2
d_gene: -
abundance: once

CDR3aa: CASSATGNKNIQYF
CDR3nt: TGTGCCAGCAGCGCGACGGGGAACAAAAACATTCAGTACTTC
v_gene: TRBV7-2
j_gene: TRBJ2-4
d_gene: -
abundance: once

CDR3aa: CASSFDPGNDQPQHF
CDR3nt: TGCGCCAGCAGCTTCGACCCGGGGAACGATCAGCCCCAGCATTTT
v_gene: TRBV5-1
j_gene: TRBJ1-5
d_gene: -
abundance: -

CDR3aa: CASSYASGSDQPQHF
CDR3nt: TGCGCCAGCAGTTACGCCTCCGGCAGCGATCAGCCCCAGCATTTT
v_gene: TRBV10-2
j_gene: TRBJ1-5
d_gene: -
abundance: -

CDR3aa: CASSPGQGPNEKLFF
CDR3nt: TGTGCCAGCAGCCCGGGACAGGGACCTAATGAAAAACTGTTTTTT
v_gene: TRBV13
j_gene: TRBJ1-4
d_gene: TRBD1
abundance: once

CDR3aa: CASSPTGAADEQFF
CDR3nt: TGTGCCAGCAGTCCGACAGGGGCGGCGGATGAGCAGTTCTTC
v_gene: TRBV27
j_gene: TRBJ2-1
d_gene: TRBD1
abundance: -

CDR3aa: CASRSGHGNTIYF
CDR3nt: TGTGCCAGCAGGTCGGGACACGGAAACACCATATATTTT
v_gene: TRBV28
j_gene: TRBJ1-3
d_gene: -
abundance: -

CDR3aa: CASSPGGFNEQFF
CDR3nt: TGTGCCAGCTCACCAGGAGGGTTCAATGAGCAGTTCTTC
v_gene: TRBV18
j_gene: TRBJ2-1
d_gene: -
abundance: -

CDR3aa: CASSIGGTTDTQYF
CDR3nt: TGTGCCAGTAGTATAGGGGGCACCACAGATACGCAGTATTTT
v_gene: TRBV19
j_gene: TRBJ2-3
d_gene: -
abundance: -

CDR3aa: CASSWTGDNSNQPQHF
CDR3nt: TGTGCCAGCAGTTGGACAGGGGACAATAGCAATCAGCCCCAGCATTTT
v_gene: TRBV5-4
j_gene: TRBJ1-5
d_gene: TRBD1
abundance: many

CDR3aa: CASRARTVDSNQPQHF
CDR3nt: TGTGCCAGCAGAGCCAGGACAGTGGATAGCAATCAGCCCCAGCATTTT
v_gene: TRBV9
j_gene: TRBJ1-5
d_gene: -
abundance: -

CDR3aa: CASSRLTGAGELFF
CDR3nt: TGTGCCAGCAGTCGATTAACAGGGGCCGGGGAGCTGTTTTTT
v_gene: TRBV6-5
j_gene: TRBJ2-2
d_gene: TRBD1
abundance: -

CDR3aa: CASRYQGGTKGAGELFF
CDR3nt: TGTGCCAGCAGATACCAAGGGGGGACTAAGGGTGCCGGGGAGCTGTTTTTT
v_gene: TRBV7-3
j_gene: TRBJ2-2
d_gene: -
abundance: -

CDR3aa: CASSLAYRQGSSGNTIYF
CDR3nt: TGCGCCAGCAGCTTGGCCTATCGGCAGGGGAGCTCTGGAAACACCATATATTTT
v_gene: TRBV5-1
j_gene: TRBJ1-3
d_gene: -
abundance: -

CDR3aa: CAISVGRVAFF
CDR3nt: TGTGCCATCAGTGTAGGCAGGGTGGCTTTCTTT
v_gene: TRBV10-3
j_gene: TRBJ1-1
d_gene: -
abundance: -

CDR3aa: CASSHQGKNYGYTF
CDR3nt: TGCGCCAGCAGCCACCAGGGGAAGAACTATGGCTACACCTTC
v_gene: TRBV4-1
j_gene: TRBJ1-2
d_gene: -
abundance: -

CDR3aa: CASSDQTGYSTDTQYF
CDR3nt: TGTGCCAGCTCAGATCAGACAGGGTATAGCACAGATACGCAGTATTTT
v_gene: TRBV18
j_gene: TRBJ2-3
d_gene: TRBD1
abundance: -

CDR3aa: CASSDGLANTGELFF
CDR3nt: TGCGCCAGCAGTGATGGTCTAGCGAACACCGGGGAGCTGTTTTTT
v_gene: TRBV10-1
j_gene: TRBJ2-2
d_gene: -
abundance: -

CDR3aa: CASSVEGEGEQFF
CDR3nt: TGTGCCAGCAGCGTAGAGGGGGAAGGTGAGCAGTTCTTC
v_gene: TRBV9
j_gene: TRBJ2-1
d_gene: -
abundance: -

CDR3aa: CASSFTTGAEGYTF
CDR3nt: TGTGCCAGCAGCTTTACGACAGGGGCGGAGGGCTACACCTTC
v_gene: TRBV5-6
j_gene: TRBJ1-2
d_gene: TRBD1
abundance: once